This T cell receptor (beta chain) derives from a study of beta chain features in type 1 diabetes. Points from the study as a whole: PCR might favor shorter templates, but any such skew would affect patients and controls equally. Among patients with Type 1 diabetes, TCRB CDR3s were moderately but significantly shorter in every one of the four CD4+ subsets.

The CDR3 runs to 13 residues. In germline, CDR1 is LNHDA, CDR2 SQIVND (reference sequence). The V segment lost 2 bases and the J segment 7 bases; nucleotides outside the gene matches: 2. In the case of this clone: Its antigen remains unidentified. Other DNA sequences in this specimen translate into the identical CDR3.

Sequenced material consisted of expressed TCRB transcripts (all of the isolated RNA was reverse transcribed). About 3.6 million reads on average were seen across naive, central memory and regulatory T cell samples. Some clones are missing from TCRdb's copy, which holds only in-frame ones; the method was immunoSEQ multiplex PCR. The table shows fewer than 350,000 clones, with 15% occurring only once. The chain joins TRBV19 to TRBJ1-5; TRBD1 matches at 7 bases. This TCR was recovered from a man aged 18 to 30 with type 1 diabetes. The sequencing sample was made of naive CD4+ T cells from blood. This CDR3 reads CASSIQGDQPQHF. The CDR3 nucleotides are TGTGCCAGTAGTATACAGGGGGACCAGCCCCAGCATTTT.